The entry below gives a single TCR beta chain sequence along with its context. Its target is unknown. This specimen belongs to a study of T cells in localized non-small cell lung cancer. The CDR3 is 12 residues long. The V end lost 3 bases, the J end lost 7 bases, and 7 bases lay between the germline ends. CDR1 and CDR2 (germline): LNHDA, SQIVND (reference sequence). Clones were read by immunoSEQ multiplex PCR, and TCRdb kept only the in-frame ones, dropping some. This sample yields tens of thousands of clones, of which around 87% are seen a single time; approximately 6.6% belongs to the top ten. Findings and caveats of the study: Only one tumor region went through sequencing, so heterogeneity may still be there. The study linked higher blood T cell density to longer overall survival.

The rearrangement joins TRBV19 to TRBJ2-1, with D perhaps TRBD2 (5 bases). This material consisted of peripheral blood, taken before any cancer treatment. The receptor was isolated from a man aged 40 to 75 with stage I lung adenocarcinoma. The CDR3 here is CASSMRVNEQFF. In DNA form, the CDR3 reads TGTGCCAGTAGTATGAGGGTGAATGAGCAGTTCTTC.